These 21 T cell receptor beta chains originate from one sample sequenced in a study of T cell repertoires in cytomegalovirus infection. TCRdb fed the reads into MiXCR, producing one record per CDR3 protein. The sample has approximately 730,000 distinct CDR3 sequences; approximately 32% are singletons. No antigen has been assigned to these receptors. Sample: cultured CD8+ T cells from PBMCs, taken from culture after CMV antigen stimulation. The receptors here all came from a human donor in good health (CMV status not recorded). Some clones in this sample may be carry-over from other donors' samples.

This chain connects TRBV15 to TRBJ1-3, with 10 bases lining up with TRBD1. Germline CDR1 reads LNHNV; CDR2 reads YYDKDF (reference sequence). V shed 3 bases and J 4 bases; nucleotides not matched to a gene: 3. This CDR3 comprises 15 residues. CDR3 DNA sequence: TGTGCCACCAGCAGTGACAGGGGGCCCGGAAACACCATATATTTT. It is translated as CATSSDRGPGNTIYF.

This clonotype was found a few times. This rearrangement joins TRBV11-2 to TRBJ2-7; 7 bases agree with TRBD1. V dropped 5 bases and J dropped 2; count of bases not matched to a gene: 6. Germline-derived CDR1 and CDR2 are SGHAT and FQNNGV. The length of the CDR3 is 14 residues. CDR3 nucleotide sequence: TGTGCCAGCAGCCCTCGACAGGGACCCTACGAGCAGTACGTC. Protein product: CASSPRQGPYEQYV.

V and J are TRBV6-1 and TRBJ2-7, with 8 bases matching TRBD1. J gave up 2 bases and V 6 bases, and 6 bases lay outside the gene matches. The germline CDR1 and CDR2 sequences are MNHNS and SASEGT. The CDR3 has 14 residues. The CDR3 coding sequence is TGTGCCAGCAGCCGGGACAGGTATACCTACGAGCAGTACTTC. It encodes CASSRDRYTYEQYF.

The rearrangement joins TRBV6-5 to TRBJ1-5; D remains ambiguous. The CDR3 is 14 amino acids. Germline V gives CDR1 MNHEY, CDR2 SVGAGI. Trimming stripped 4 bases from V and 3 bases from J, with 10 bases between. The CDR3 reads CASSLRQINQPQHF. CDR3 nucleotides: TGTGCCAGCAGTTTAAGGCAGATCAATCAGCCCCAGCATTTT.

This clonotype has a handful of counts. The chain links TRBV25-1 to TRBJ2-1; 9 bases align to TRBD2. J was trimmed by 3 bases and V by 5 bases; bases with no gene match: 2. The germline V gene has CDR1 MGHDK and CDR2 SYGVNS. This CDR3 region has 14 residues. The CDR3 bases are TGTGCCAGCAGTAGGCGGGGGGGCTACAATGAGCAGTTCTTC. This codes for CASSRRGGYNEQFF.

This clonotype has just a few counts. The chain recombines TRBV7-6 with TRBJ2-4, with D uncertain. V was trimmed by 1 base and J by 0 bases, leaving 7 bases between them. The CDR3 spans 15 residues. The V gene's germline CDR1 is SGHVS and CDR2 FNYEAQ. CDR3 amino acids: CASSLDPLAKNIQYF. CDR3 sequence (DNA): TGTGCCAGCAGCTTAGACCCGTTAGCCAAAAACATTCAGTACTTC.

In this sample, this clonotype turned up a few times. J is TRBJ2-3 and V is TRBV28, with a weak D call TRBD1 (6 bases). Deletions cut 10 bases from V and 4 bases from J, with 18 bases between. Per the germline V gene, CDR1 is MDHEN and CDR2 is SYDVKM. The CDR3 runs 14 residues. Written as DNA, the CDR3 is TGTGCCATCAATTCCCAGGGGTTGGCAGATACGCAGTATTTT. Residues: CAINSQGLADTQYF.

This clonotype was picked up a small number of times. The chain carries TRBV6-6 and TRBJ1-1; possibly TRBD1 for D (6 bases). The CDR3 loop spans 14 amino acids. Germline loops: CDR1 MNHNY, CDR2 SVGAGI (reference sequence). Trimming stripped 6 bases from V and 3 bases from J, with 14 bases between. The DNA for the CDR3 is TGTGCCAGCAGCCTCTTCTCAGGGGACACTGAAGCTTTCTTT. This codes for CASSLFSGDTEAFF.

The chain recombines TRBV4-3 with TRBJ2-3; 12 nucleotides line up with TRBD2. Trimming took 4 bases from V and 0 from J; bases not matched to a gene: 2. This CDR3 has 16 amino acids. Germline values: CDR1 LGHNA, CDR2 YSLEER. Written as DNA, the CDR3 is TGCGCCAGCAGCCGAGGGACTAGCGGGAGCACAGATACGCAGTATTTT. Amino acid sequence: CASSRGTSGSTDTQYF.

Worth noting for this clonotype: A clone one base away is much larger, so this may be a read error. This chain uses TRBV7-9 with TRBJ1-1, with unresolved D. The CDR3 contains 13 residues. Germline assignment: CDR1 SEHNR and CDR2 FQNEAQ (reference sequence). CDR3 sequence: CASSLEVRTEASF. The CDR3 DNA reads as TGTGCCAGCAGCTTAGAGGTTAGGACTGAAGCTTCCTTT.

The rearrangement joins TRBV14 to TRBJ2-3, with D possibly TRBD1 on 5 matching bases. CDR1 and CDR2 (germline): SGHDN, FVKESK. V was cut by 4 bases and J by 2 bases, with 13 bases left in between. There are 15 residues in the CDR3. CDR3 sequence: CASSLLGALTDTQYF. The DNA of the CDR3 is TGTGCCAGCAGCCTCTTAGGGGCCCTCACAGATACGCAGTATTTT.

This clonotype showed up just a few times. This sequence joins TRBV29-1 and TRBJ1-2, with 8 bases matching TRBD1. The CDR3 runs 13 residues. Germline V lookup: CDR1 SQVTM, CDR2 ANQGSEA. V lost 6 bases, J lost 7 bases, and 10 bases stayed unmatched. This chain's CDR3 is CSVDRGRRGGYTF. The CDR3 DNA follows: TGCAGCGTCGACAGGGGCCGCCGGGGTGGCTACACCTTC.

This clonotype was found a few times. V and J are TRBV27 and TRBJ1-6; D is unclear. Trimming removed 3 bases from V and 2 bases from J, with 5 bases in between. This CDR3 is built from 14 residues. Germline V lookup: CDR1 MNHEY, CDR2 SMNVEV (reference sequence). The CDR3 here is CASSFKAYNSPLHF. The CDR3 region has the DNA TGTGCCAGCAGTTTCAAGGCCTATAATTCACCCCTCCACTTT.

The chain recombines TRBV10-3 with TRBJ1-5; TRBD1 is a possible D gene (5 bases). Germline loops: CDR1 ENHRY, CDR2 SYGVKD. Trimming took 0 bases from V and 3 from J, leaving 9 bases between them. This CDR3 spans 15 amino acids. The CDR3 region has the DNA TGTGCCATCAGTGAGTCGGCAGGGTCCAATCAGCCCCAGCATTTT. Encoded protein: CAISESAGSNQPQHF.

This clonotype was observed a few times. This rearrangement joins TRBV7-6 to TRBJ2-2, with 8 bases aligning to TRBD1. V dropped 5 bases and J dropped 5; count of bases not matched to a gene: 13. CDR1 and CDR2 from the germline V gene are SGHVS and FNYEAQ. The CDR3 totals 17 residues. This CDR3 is CASSEPRGQERTGELFF. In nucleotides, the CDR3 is TGTGCCAGCAGCGAGCCCCGGGGACAGGAGAGGACCGGGGAGCTGTTTTTT.

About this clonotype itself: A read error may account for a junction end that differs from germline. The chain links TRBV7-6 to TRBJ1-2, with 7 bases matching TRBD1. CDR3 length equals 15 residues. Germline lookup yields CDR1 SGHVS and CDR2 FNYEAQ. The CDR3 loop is CTSSPGGGWGYGYTF. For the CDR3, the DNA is TGTACCAGCAGCCCAGGGGGGGGCTGGGGCTATGGCTACACCTTC.

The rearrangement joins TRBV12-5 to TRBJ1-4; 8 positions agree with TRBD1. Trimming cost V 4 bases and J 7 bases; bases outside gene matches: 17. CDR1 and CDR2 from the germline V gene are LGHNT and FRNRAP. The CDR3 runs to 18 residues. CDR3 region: CASGSPPTTGGKGEKLFF. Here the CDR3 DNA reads TGTGCTAGTGGTTCACCCCCCACTACAGGGGGAAAAGGTGAAAAACTGTTTTTT.

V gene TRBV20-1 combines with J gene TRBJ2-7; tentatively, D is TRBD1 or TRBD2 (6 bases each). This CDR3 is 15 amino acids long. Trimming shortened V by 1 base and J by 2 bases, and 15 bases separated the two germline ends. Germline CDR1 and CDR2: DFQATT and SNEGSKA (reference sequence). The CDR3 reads CSARGYGRGAYEQYF. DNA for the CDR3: TGCAGTGCTAGAGGATACGGTAGGGGGGCCTACGAGCAGTACTTC.

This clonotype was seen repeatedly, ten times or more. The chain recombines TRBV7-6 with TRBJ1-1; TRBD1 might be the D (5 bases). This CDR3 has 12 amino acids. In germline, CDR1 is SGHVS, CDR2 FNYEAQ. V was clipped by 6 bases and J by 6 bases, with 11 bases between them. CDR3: CASSFKGSEAFF. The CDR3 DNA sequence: TGTGCCAGCAGTTTTAAGGGGTCTGAAGCTTTCTTT.

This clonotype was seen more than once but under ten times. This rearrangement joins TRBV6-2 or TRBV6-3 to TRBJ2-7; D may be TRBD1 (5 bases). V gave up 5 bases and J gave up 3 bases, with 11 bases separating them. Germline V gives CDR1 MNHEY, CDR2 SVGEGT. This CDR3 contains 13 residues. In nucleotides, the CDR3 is TGTGCCAGCAGTCATGGACACGGCTACGAGCAGTACGTC. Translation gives CASSHGHGYEQYV.

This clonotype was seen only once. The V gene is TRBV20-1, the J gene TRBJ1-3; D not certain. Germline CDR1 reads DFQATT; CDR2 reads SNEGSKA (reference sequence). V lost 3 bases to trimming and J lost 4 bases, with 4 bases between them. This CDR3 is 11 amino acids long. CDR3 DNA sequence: TGCAGTGCTAGTTTGGGAAACACCATATATTTT. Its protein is CSASLGNTIYF.